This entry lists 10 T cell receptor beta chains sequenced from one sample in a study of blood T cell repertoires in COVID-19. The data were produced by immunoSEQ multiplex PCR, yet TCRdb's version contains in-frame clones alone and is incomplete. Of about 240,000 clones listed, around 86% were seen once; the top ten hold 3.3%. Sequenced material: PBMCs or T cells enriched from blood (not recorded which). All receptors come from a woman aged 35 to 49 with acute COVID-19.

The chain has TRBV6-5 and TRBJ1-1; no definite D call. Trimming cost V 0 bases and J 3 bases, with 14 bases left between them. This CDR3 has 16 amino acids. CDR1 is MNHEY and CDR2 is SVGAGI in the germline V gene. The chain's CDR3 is CASSYSIGGMDTEAFF. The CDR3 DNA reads TGTGCCAGCAGTTACTCGATTGGAGGGATGGACACTGAAGCTTTCTTT.

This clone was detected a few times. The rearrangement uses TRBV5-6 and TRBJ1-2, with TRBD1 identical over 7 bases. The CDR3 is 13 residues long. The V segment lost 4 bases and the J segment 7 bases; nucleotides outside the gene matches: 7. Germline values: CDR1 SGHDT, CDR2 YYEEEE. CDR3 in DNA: TGTGCCAGCAGCACTCCGTCAGGGGGTGGCTACACCTTC. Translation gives CASSTPSGGGYTF. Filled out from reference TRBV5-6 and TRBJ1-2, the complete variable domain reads DAGVTQSPTHLIKTRGQQVTLRCSPKSGHDTVSWYQQALGQGPQFIFQYYEEEERQRGNFPDRFSGHQFPNYSSELNVNALLLGDSALYLCASSTPSGGGYTFGSGTRLTVV.

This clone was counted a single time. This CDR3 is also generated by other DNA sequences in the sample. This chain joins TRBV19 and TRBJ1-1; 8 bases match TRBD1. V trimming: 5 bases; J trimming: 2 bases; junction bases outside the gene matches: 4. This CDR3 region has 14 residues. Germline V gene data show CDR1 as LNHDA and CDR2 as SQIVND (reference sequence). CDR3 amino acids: CASSFQGANTEAFF. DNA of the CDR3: TGTGCCAGTAGTTTTCAGGGGGCAAACACTGAAGCTTTCTTT.

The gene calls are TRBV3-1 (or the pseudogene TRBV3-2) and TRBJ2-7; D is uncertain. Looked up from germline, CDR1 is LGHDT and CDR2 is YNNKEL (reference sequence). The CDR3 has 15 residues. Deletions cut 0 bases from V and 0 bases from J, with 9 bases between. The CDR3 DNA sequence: TGTGCCAGCAGCCAAGAACAGTCGAGCTCCTACGAGCAGTACTTC. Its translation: CASSQEQSSSYEQYF.

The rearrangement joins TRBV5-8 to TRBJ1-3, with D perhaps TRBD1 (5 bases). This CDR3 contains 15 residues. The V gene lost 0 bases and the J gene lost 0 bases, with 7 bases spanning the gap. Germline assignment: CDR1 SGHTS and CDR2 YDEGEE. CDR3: CASSLGTSSGNTIYF. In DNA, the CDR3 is TGTGCCAGCAGCTTGGGGACAAGCTCTGGAAACACCATATATTTT.

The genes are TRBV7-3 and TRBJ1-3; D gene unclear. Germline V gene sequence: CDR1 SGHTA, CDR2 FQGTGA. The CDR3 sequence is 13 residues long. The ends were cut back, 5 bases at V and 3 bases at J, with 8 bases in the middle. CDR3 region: CASSPLLGNTIYF. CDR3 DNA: TGTGCCAGCAGCCCTCTCCTTGGAAACACCATATATTTT.

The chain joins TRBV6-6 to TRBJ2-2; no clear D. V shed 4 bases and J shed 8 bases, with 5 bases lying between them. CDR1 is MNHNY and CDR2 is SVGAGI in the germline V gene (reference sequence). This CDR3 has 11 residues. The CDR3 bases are TGTGCCAGCAGTTCGCGGGGGGAGCTGTTTTTT. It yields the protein CASSSRGELFF.

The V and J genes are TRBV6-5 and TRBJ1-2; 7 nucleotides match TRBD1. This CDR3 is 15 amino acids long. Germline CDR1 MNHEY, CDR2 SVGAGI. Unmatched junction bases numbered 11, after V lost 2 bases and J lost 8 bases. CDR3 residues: CASSYLRTGTRGYTF. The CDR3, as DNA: TGTGCCAGCAGTTACCTACGGACAGGCACTAGGGGCTACACCTTC.

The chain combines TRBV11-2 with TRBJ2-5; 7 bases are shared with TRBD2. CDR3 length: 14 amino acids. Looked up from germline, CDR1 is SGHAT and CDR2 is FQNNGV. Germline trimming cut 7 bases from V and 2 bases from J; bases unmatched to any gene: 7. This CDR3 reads CASTSSGKQETQYF. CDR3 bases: TGTGCCAGCACCTCTAGCGGAAAACAAGAGACCCAGTACTTC.

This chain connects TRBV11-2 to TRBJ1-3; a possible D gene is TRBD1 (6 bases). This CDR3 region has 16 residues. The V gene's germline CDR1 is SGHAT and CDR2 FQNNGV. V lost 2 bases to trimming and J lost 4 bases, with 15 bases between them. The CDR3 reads CASSLTGTTAGNTIYF. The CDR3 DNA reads TGTGCCAGCAGCTTAACCGGGACAACGGCCGGAAACACCATATATTTT.